These T cell receptor beta chains were read from a single sample in a study of blood T cell repertoires in COVID-19. The table came from immunoSEQ multiplex PCR; TCRdb's copy has only in-frame clones and leaves some out. This table holds 170,000 or so clones, about 88% found once. Sequenced input: peripheral blood. Every receptor here comes from a man aged 55 to 70 with COVID-19, enrolled during active disease. Each CDR3 is given with its conserved first and last residue. Fields, in order: V gene, clone size, D gene, J gene, CDR3 protein, CDR3 DNA. D genes are given only for firm matches. Rows may omit the clone size; those that give it use once, few, many or a size class.

TRBV11-3	-	TRBD2	TRBJ2-3	CASSAGLAVSTDTQYF	TGTGCCAGCAGCGCGGGACTAGCGGTTAGCACAGATACGCAGTATTTT
TRBV5-1	-	TRBD1	TRBJ2-7	CASSFGTGLEQYF	TGCGCCAGCAGCTTTGGGACAGGCCTGGAGCAGTACTTC
TRBV7-2	-	-	TRBJ1-1	CASSLAFQEVAFF	TGTGCCAGCAGCTTAGCCTTTCAGGAGGTCGCTTTCTTT
TRBV11-1	-	TRBD1	TRBJ2-5	CASSLAPGGQETQYF	TGTGCCAGCAGCTTAGCCCCAGGGGGCCAAGAGACCCAGTACTTC
TRBV5-4	-	-	TRBJ2-4	CASSLKAENIQYF	TGTGCCAGCAGCTTGAAGGCGGAAAACATTCAGTACTTC
TRBV6-2/TRBV6-3	-	TRBD2	TRBJ2-1	CASSLSGSFYNEQFF	TGTGCCAGCAGTCTTAGCGGGAGTTTCTACAATGAGCAGTTCTTC
TRBV6-6	-	TRBD2	TRBJ2-7	CASSPRGVSQYF	TGTGCCAGCAGTCCCCGGGGGGTTTCGCAGTACTTC
TRBV29-1	-	TRBD1	TRBJ2-7	CSVGTGTGYEQYF	TGCAGCGTAGGGACAGGGACCGGGTACGAGCAGTACTTC
TRBV7-2	-	-	TRBJ1-6	CASSLGGVEVVHSPLHF	TGTGCCAGCAGCTTGGGGGGGGTAGAAGTTGTGCATTCACCCCTCCACTTT
TRBV28	-	TRBD1	TRBJ1-1	CASNDRGRITEAFF	TGTGCCAGCAACGACAGGGGGCGCATCACTGAAGCTTTCTTT
TRBV6-2/TRBV6-3	once	-	TRBJ1-2	CASSLVRDTNYGYTF	TGTGCCAGCAGTTTGGTCCGGGACACCAACTATGGCTACACCTTC